The rows below give T cell receptor beta chains drawn from one sample of a study of CD8 T cells in ankylosing spondylitis. TCRdb reprocessed the 5' RACE reads with MiXCR, giving one entry per CDR3 protein. The sample has about 220,000 distinct CDR3 sequences; roughly 18% are singletons. Material: blood, either unsorted or a sorted T cell fraction (not recorded which). The receptors shown here come from a male donor with ankylosing spondylitis. Each CDR3 is given with its conserved first and last residue. D genes are given only for firm matches. Only part of the rows carry a size: once, few, many, or a class if the clone is expanded.

cdr3_aa: CASSVASGSSTDTQYF
cdr3_nt: TGTGCCAGCAGCGTAGCAAGCGGGAGTAGCACAGATACGCAGTATTTT
d_call: TRBD2
v_call: TRBV9
j_call: TRBJ2-3
clone_size: -

cdr3_aa: CASSYTRAGGKGTEAFF
cdr3_nt: TGTGCCAGCAGTTACACAAGAGCAGGGGGCAAGGGCACTGAAGCTTTCTTT
d_call: TRBD1
v_call: TRBV6-5
j_call: TRBJ1-1
clone_size: few

cdr3_aa: CASSESSGAYTGELFF
cdr3_nt: TGCGCCAGCAGTGAGTCCAGCGGGGCATACACCGGGGAGCTGTTTTTT
d_call: TRBD2
v_call: TRBV10-2
j_call: TRBJ2-2
clone_size: few

cdr3_aa: CASSLDLTYEQYF
cdr3_nt: TGCGCCAGCAGCTTGGATCTTACCTACGAGCAGTACTTC
d_call: -
v_call: TRBV5-1
j_call: TRBJ2-7
clone_size: -

cdr3_aa: CASSLLQGTSQETQYF
cdr3_nt: TGTGCCAGCAGCCTCCTACAGGGGACTTCTCAAGAGACCCAGTACTTC
d_call: -
v_call: TRBV7-9
j_call: TRBJ2-5
clone_size: few

cdr3_aa: CASSYGQRGTQYF
cdr3_nt: TGTGCCAGCAGTTACGGACAGCGAGGGACCCAGTACTTC
d_call: -
v_call: TRBV6-5
j_call: TRBJ2-5
clone_size: -

cdr3_aa: CASSFVTDTQYF
cdr3_nt: TGTGCCAGCAGTTTTGTCACAGATACGCAGTATTTT
d_call: -
v_call: TRBV12-3/TRBV12-4
j_call: TRBJ2-3
clone_size: many

cdr3_aa: CASSVEGGVNTGELFF
cdr3_nt: TGTGCCAGCAGCGTAGAAGGAGGGGTTAACACCGGGGAGCTGTTTTTT
d_call: -
v_call: TRBV9
j_call: TRBJ2-2
clone_size: -

cdr3_aa: CASSFFGGGSYEQYF
cdr3_nt: TGTGCCAGCAGTTTTTTCGGAGGGGGCTCCTACGAGCAGTACTTC
d_call: -
v_call: TRBV27
j_call: TRBJ2-7
clone_size: few

cdr3_aa: CASSRGQEAYEQYF
cdr3_nt: TGTGCCAGCAGTCGGGGTCAAGAGGCCTACGAGCAGTACTTC
d_call: -
v_call: TRBV12-3/TRBV12-4
j_call: TRBJ2-7
clone_size: -

cdr3_aa: CSARDPLAGGGTDTQYF
cdr3_nt: TGCAGTGCTAGAGATCCTCTGGCGGGGGGGGGAACAGATACGCAGTATTTT
d_call: TRBD2
v_call: TRBV20-1
j_call: TRBJ2-3
clone_size: -

cdr3_aa: CASRSLGGLSYNEQFF
cdr3_nt: TGTGCCAGCAGGTCCCTTGGGGGCCTATCCTACAATGAGCAGTTCTTC
d_call: -
v_call: TRBV7-8
j_call: TRBJ2-1
clone_size: few

cdr3_aa: CACLPSAVSTDTQYF
cdr3_nt: TGTGCCTGCCTTCCCTCTGCGGTTAGCACAGATACGCAGTATTTT
d_call: -
v_call: TRBV30
j_call: TRBJ2-3
clone_size: -

cdr3_aa: CASSSPGLAGGGTGELFF
cdr3_nt: TGTGCCAGCAGCTCCCCCGGACTAGCGGGAGGAGGGACCGGGGAGCTGTTTTTT
d_call: TRBD2
v_call: TRBV9
j_call: TRBJ2-2
clone_size: -

cdr3_aa: CSDGSYSNQPQHF
cdr3_nt: TGCAGTGACGGGTCTTATAGCAATCAGCCCCAGCATTTT
d_call: -
v_call: TRBV20-1
j_call: TRBJ1-5
clone_size: few

cdr3_aa: CASSPFQGNQPQHF
cdr3_nt: TGTGCCAGCAGTCCGTTTCAGGGGAATCAGCCCCAGCATTTT
d_call: -
v_call: TRBV27
j_call: TRBJ1-5
clone_size: few

cdr3_aa: CASSLTGQGNEQFF
cdr3_nt: TGTGCCAGCAGCTTAACGGGACAGGGCAATGAGCAGTTCTTC
d_call: TRBD1
v_call: TRBV7-9
j_call: TRBJ2-1
clone_size: few

cdr3_aa: CASRKETIYEQYF
cdr3_nt: TGTGCCAGCAGGAAGGAAACTATCTACGAGCAGTACTTC
d_call: -
v_call: TRBV6-6
j_call: TRBJ2-7
clone_size: many

cdr3_aa: CASSQDRTAYGYTF
cdr3_nt: TGCGCCAGCAGCCAAGATAGGACAGCCTATGGCTACACCTTC
d_call: -
v_call: TRBV4-3
j_call: TRBJ1-2
clone_size: many

cdr3_aa: CASSPASGVTDTQYF
cdr3_nt: TGTGCCAGCAGCCCCGCTAGCGGGGTCACAGATACGCAGTATTTT
d_call: TRBD2
v_call: TRBV11-2
j_call: TRBJ2-3
clone_size: -

cdr3_aa: CASRGAAQETQYF
cdr3_nt: TGCGCCAGCAGAGGAGCGGCCCAAGAGACCCAGTACTTC
d_call: -
v_call: TRBV5-1
j_call: TRBJ2-5
clone_size: few

cdr3_aa: CASSQTLANLYNEQFF
cdr3_nt: TGTGCCAGCAGCCAAACACTAGCGAACCTTTACAATGAGCAGTTCTTC
d_call: TRBD2
v_call: TRBV7-6
j_call: TRBJ2-1
clone_size: -

cdr3_aa: CASSQDTLYEQYF
cdr3_nt: TGCGCCAGCAGCCAAGACACCTTATACGAGCAGTACTTC
d_call: -
v_call: TRBV4-3
j_call: TRBJ2-7
clone_size: few

cdr3_aa: CASSIGLTSYEQYF
cdr3_nt: TGTGCCAGTAGTATAGGTCTCACTTCCTACGAGCAGTACTTC
d_call: -
v_call: TRBV19
j_call: TRBJ2-7
clone_size: once

cdr3_aa: CASSEIRRADYEQYF
cdr3_nt: TGTGCCAGCAGTGAAATAAGACGGGCCGACTACGAGCAGTACTTC
d_call: -
v_call: TRBV6-1
j_call: TRBJ2-7
clone_size: -

cdr3_aa: CSVGTGPTENTGELFF
cdr3_nt: TGCAGCGTCGGAACCGGGCCGACCGAAAACACCGGGGAGCTGTTTTTT
d_call: -
v_call: TRBV29-1
j_call: TRBJ2-2
clone_size: -

cdr3_aa: CASSPKTGGYNEQFF
cdr3_nt: TGTGCCAGCAGCCCAAAGACAGGGGGTTACAATGAGCAGTTCTTC
d_call: TRBD1
v_call: TRBV7-9
j_call: TRBJ2-1
clone_size: few

cdr3_aa: CASSRSSGANVLTF
cdr3_nt: TGTGCCAGCTCACGGAGTTCTGGGGCCAACGTCCTGACTTTC
d_call: -
v_call: TRBV27
j_call: TRBJ2-6
clone_size: -

cdr3_aa: CAISAAGANTGELFF
cdr3_nt: TGTGCCATCAGCGCAGCGGGAGCGAACACCGGGGAGCTGTTTTTT
d_call: TRBD2
v_call: TRBV10-3
j_call: TRBJ2-2
clone_size: -

cdr3_aa: CASSQDQAGVNEQYF
cdr3_nt: TGCGCCAGCAGCCAAGATCAAGCGGGAGTCAACGAGCAGTACTTC
d_call: TRBD2
v_call: TRBV4-1
j_call: TRBJ2-7
clone_size: -

cdr3_aa: CASSQDTSGSMADTQYF
cdr3_nt: TGTGCCAGCAGCCAAGATACTAGCGGGAGTATGGCAGATACGCAGTATTTT
d_call: TRBD2
v_call: TRBV4-2
j_call: TRBJ2-3
clone_size: -

cdr3_aa: CARDDETGELFF
cdr3_nt: TGTGCCCGAGACGACGAGACCGGGGAGCTGTTTTTT
d_call: -
v_call: TRBV30
j_call: TRBJ2-2
clone_size: few

cdr3_aa: CASSLRGTGDEKLFF
cdr3_nt: TGTGCCAGCAGCCTCAGGGGGACCGGGGACGAAAAACTGTTTTTT
d_call: TRBD1
v_call: TRBV3-1
j_call: TRBJ1-4
clone_size: -

cdr3_aa: CASSLAAGDTQYF
cdr3_nt: TGTGCCAGCAGCTTGGCCGCGGGAGATACGCAGTATTTT
d_call: -
v_call: TRBV5-6
j_call: TRBJ2-3
clone_size: many

cdr3_aa: CASSLVPSNSPLHF
cdr3_nt: TGTGCCAGCAGCTTAGTGCCTTCTAATTCACCCCTCCACTTT
d_call: -
v_call: TRBV11-2
j_call: TRBJ1-6
clone_size: -

cdr3_aa: CASSETGSSYGYTF
cdr3_nt: TGTGCCAGCAGTGAAACAGGGAGTAGCTATGGCTACACCTTC
d_call: -
v_call: TRBV2
j_call: TRBJ1-2
clone_size: few

cdr3_aa: CASSSSGLAGASYEQYF
cdr3_nt: TGTGCCAGCAGTTCCTCGGGACTAGCGGGAGCGTCCTACGAGCAGTACTTC
d_call: TRBD2
v_call: TRBV28
j_call: TRBJ2-7
clone_size: many

cdr3_aa: CASSSPGLARNEQFF
cdr3_nt: TGTGCCAGCAGTTCGCCGGGACTAGCGAGGAATGAGCAGTTCTTC
d_call: TRBD2
v_call: TRBV12-3/TRBV12-4
j_call: TRBJ2-1
clone_size: -

cdr3_aa: CASTLATPVAEDGSEPQHF
cdr3_nt: TGTGCCAGCACCCTCGCCACCCCGGTGGCCGAGGATGGGAGTGAACCCCAGCATTTT
d_call: -
v_call: TRBV6-1
j_call: TRBJ1-5
clone_size: few

cdr3_aa: CASSYDRDLTNTEAFF
cdr3_nt: TGTGCCAGCAGCTATGACAGGGATCTAACTAACACTGAAGCTTTCTTT
d_call: TRBD1
v_call: TRBV13
j_call: TRBJ1-1
clone_size: -

cdr3_aa: CASSVGDGTDTQYF
cdr3_nt: TGCGCCAGCTCTGTGGGGGACGGCACAGATACGCAGTATTTT
d_call: -
v_call: TRBV5-1
j_call: TRBJ2-3
clone_size: few

cdr3_aa: CASSLGGEGSEQYF
cdr3_nt: TGTGCCAGCAGCTTAGGGGGCGAGGGATCCGAGCAGTACTTC
d_call: -
v_call: TRBV7-9
j_call: TRBJ2-7
clone_size: -

cdr3_aa: CASSLGNTIYF
cdr3_nt: TGTGCCAGCAGTTTAGGAAACACCATATATTTT
d_call: -
v_call: TRBV12-3/TRBV12-4
j_call: TRBJ1-3
clone_size: many

cdr3_aa: CASSLYVGPNSPYNEQFF
cdr3_nt: TGTGCCAGCAGCTTATATGTTGGTCCGAATTCCCCTTACAATGAGCAGTTCTTC
d_call: -
v_call: TRBV7-8
j_call: TRBJ2-1
clone_size: many

cdr3_aa: CASSDGQGQLAKNIQYF
cdr3_nt: TGTGCCAGCAGTGATGGACAGGGCCAACTAGCCAAAAACATTCAGTACTTC
d_call: TRBD1
v_call: TRBV2
j_call: TRBJ2-4
clone_size: few

cdr3_aa: CSVGGGNRDNSYEQYF
cdr3_nt: TGCAGCGTTGGTGGGGGAAACCGGGACAACTCCTACGAGCAGTACTTC
d_call: -
v_call: TRBV29-1
j_call: TRBJ2-7
clone_size: once

cdr3_aa: CASSLGTSGWYNEQFF
cdr3_nt: TGTGCCAGCAGTCTGGGGACTAGCGGGTGGTACAATGAGCAGTTCTTC
d_call: TRBD2
v_call: TRBV28
j_call: TRBJ2-1
clone_size: -

cdr3_aa: CASSLAGESETQYF
cdr3_nt: TGTGCCAGCAGCTTAGCGGGGGAATCGGAGACCCAGTACTTC
d_call: -
v_call: TRBV7-4
j_call: TRBJ2-5
clone_size: few

cdr3_aa: CASSPGPSTDTQYF
cdr3_nt: TGTGCCAGCAGCCCCGGCCCTAGCACAGATACGCAGTATTTT
d_call: -
v_call: TRBV12-3/TRBV12-4
j_call: TRBJ2-3
clone_size: many